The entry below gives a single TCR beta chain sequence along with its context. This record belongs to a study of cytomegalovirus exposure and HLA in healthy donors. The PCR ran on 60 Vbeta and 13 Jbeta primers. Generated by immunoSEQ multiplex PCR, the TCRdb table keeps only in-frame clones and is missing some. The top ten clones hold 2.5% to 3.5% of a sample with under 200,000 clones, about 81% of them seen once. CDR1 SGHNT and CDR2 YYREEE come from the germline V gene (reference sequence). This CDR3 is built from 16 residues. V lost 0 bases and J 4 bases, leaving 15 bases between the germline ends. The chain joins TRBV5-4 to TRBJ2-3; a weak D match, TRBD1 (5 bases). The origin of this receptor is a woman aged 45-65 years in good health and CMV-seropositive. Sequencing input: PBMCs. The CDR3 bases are TGTGCCAGCAGCTTGGATGGGGCAGCACAAGCAGATACGCAGTATTTT. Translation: CASSLDGAAQADTQYF.